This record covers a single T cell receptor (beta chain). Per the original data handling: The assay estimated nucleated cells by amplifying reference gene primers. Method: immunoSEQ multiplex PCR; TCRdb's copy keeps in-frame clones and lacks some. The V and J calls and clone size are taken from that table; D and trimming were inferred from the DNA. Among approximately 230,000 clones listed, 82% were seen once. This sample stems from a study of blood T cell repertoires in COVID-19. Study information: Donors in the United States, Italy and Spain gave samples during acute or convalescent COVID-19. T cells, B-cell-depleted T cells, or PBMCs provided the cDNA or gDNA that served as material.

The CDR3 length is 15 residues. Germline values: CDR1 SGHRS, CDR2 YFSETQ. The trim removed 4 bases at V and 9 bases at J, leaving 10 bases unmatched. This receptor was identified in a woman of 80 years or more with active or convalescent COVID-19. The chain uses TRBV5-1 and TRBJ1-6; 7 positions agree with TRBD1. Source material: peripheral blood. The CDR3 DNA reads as TGCGCCAGCAGCACACGAGGACAGGAAGGTTCACCCCTCCACTTT. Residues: CASSTRGQEGSPLHF.